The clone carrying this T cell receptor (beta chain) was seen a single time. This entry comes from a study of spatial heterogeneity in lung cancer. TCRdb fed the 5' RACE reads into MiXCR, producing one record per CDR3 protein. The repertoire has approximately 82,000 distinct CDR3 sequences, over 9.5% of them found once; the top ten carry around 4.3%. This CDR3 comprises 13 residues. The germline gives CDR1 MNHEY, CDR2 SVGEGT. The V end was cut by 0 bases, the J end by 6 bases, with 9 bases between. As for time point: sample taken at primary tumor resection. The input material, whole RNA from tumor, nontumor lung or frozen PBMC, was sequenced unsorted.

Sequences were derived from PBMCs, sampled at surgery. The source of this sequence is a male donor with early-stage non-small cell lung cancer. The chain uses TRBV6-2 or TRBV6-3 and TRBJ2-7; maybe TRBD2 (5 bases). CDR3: CASSYSLGGEQYF. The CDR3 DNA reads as TGTGCCAGCAGTTACTCGCTTGGAGGCGAGCAGTACTTC.